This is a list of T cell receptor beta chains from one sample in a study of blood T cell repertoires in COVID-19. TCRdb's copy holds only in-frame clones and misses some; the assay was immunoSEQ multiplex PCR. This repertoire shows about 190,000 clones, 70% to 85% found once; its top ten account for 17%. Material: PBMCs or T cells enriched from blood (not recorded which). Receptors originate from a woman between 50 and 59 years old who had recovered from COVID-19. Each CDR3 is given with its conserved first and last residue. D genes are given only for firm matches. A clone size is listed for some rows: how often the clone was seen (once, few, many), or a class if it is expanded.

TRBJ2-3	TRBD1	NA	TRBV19	CASRDRDTDTQYF	TGTGCCAGCCGAGACAGGGACACAGATACGCAGTATTTT
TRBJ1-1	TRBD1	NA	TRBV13	CASSLGLGQGATEAFF	TGTGCCAGCAGCTTAGGCCTGGGACAGGGGGCCACTGAAGCTTTCTTT
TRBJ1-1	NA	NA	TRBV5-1	CASSWAGHTEAFF	TGCGCCAGCAGCTGGGCGGGGCACACTGAAGCTTTCTTT
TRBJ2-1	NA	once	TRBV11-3	CASSLDGDTGEQFF	TGTGCCAGCAGCTTAGATGGGGACACCGGTGAGCAGTTCTTC
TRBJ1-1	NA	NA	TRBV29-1	CSVGNLWGGNTEAFF	TGCAGCGTTGGAAATTTGTGGGGCGGGAACACTGAAGCTTTCTTT
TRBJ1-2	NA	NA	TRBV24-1	CATSDEATANYGYTF	TGTGCCACCAGTGATGAAGCAACCGCTAACTATGGCTACACCTTC
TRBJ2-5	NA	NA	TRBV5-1	CASSSTGSQGETQYF	TGCGCCAGCAGCTCCACAGGGTCCCAGGGGGAGACCCAGTACTTC
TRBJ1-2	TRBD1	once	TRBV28	CASSLPGTGALWNYGYTF	TGTGCCAGCAGTTTACCCGGGACAGGGGCCCTTTGGAACTATGGCTACACCTTC
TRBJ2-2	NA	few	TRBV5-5	CASSLFGPTNTGELFF	TGTGCCAGCAGCTTGTTCGGTCCCACGAACACCGGGGAGCTGTTTTTT
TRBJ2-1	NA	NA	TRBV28	CASSLGMARSSYNEQFF	TGTGCCAGCAGTTTGGGTATGGCCCGGAGCTCCTACAATGAGCAGTTCTTC
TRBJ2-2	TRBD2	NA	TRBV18	CASSPADSGTGELFF	TGTGCCAGCTCACCAGCTGATAGCGGGACCGGGGAGCTGTTTTTT
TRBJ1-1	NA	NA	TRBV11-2	CASSLGRGNTEAFF	TGTGCCAGCAGCTTAGGGCGGGGAAACACTGAAGCTTTCTTT
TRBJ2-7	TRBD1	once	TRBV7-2	CASSPGQASAEQYF	TGTGCCAGCAGCCCGGGACAGGCCTCCGCGGAGCAGTACTTC
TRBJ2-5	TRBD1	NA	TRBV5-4	CASSLAQGALETQYF	TGTGCCAGCAGCTTGGCGCAGGGGGCTCTTGAGACCCAGTACTTC
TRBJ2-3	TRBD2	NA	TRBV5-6	CASRILARSTDTQYF	TGTGCCAGCAGAATACTAGCGCGTAGCACAGATACGCAGTATTTT
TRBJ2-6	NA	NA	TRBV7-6	CASSSYHQGNGANVLTF	TGTGCCAGCAGCTCCTATCATCAGGGGAATGGGGCCAACGTCCTGACTTTC
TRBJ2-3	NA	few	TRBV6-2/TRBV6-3	CASTPLSGDTQYF	TGTGCCAGCACCCCCCTCAGTGGAGATACGCAGTATTTT
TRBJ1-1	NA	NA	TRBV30	CAWTRGANTEAFF	TGTGCCTGGACCCGAGGAGCGAACACTGAAGCTTTCTTT
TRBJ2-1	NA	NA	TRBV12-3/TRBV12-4	CASSSGTPKEQFF	TGTGCCAGCAGCTCCGGGACTCCGAAAGAGCAGTTCTTC
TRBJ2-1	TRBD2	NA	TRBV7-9	CASSSLAGGINEQFF	TGTGCCAGCAGCTCTCTAGCGGGAGGTATAAATGAGCAGTTCTTC
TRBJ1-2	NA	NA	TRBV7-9	CASSSGGAEGSYGYTF	TGTGCCAGCAGCTCGGGAGGAGCCGAGGGATCCTATGGCTACACCTTC
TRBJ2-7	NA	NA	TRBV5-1	CASSLQVSATTYSTYEQYF	TGCGCCAGCAGCTTACAAGTCAGCGCAACTACCTACTCTACCTACGAGCAGTACTTC
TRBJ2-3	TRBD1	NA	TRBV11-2	CASSRRGQGADTQYF	TGTGCCAGCAGCCGAAGGGGACAGGGGGCAGATACGCAGTATTTT
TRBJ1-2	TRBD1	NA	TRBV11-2	CASSASGTDYGYTF	TGTGCCAGCAGCGCCTCCGGGACAGACTATGGCTACACCTTC
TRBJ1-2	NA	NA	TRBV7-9	CASSLGEGFGYTF	TGTGCCAGCAGCTTAGGGGAGGGGTTTGGCTACACCTTC
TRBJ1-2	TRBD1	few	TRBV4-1	CASSLQGTGTGYGYTF	TGCGCCAGCAGCCTACAAGGGACAGGGACGGGCTATGGCTACACCTTC
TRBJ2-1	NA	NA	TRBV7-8	CASSPYAGYNEQFF	TGTGCCAGCAGCCCATATGCGGGATACAATGAGCAGTTCTTC
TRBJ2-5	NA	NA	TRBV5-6	CASSRGSQETQYF	TGTGCCAGCAGCCGAGGGAGCCAAGAGACCCAGTACTTC
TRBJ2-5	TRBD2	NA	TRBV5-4	CASSPVGGTGKTQYF	TGTGCCAGCAGCCCAGTGGGAGGGACCGGGAAGACCCAGTACTTC
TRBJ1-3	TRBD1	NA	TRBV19	CASSIDRTGRFSVDTIYF	TGTGCCAGTAGCATAGACAGGACAGGGAGGTTCTCCGTCGACACCATATATTTT
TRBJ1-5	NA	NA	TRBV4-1	CASGFGREHQPQHF	TGCGCCAGCGGTTTTGGGCGGGAACATCAGCCCCAGCATTTT
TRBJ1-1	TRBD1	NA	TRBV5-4	CASSLGIGTGANTEAFF	TGTGCCAGCAGCTTGGGCATCGGGACAGGGGCGAACACTGAAGCTTTCTTT
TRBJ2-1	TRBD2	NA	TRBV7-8	CASRITGTSGRIGSYNEQFF	TGTGCCAGCAGAATTACCGGGACTAGCGGGAGAATTGGGTCCTACAATGAGCAGTTCTTC
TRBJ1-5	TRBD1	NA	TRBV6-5	CASSNTGDQPQHF	TGTGCCAGCAGTAATACAGGGGATCAGCCCCAGCATTTT
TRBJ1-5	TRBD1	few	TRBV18	CASSPAGTGNQPQHF	TGTGCCAGCTCACCTGCCGGGACAGGGAATCAGCCCCAGCATTTT
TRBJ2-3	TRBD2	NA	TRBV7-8	CASSGSGGRKDTQYF	TGTGCCAGCAGCGGAAGCGGCGGGAGGAAGGATACGCAGTATTTT
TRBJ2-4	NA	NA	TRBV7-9	CASSLRGSGDIQYF	TGTGCCAGCAGCTTACGGGGGAGTGGGGACATTCAGTACTTC
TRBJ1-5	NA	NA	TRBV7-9	CASSLLGSNQPQHF	TGTGCCAGCAGCTTATTGGGCAGCAATCAGCCCCAGCATTTT
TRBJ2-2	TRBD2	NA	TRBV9	CASSGLAGGPTGELFF	TGTGCCAGCAGCGGACTAGCAGGTGGCCCCACCGGGGAGCTGTTTTTT
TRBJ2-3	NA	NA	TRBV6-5	CASSYSRRSGDTQYF	TGTGCCAGCAGTTACTCCCGACGGAGCGGAGATACGCAGTATTTT
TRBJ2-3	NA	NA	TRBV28	CASSFGGSTDTQYF	TGTGCCAGCAGTTTTGGAGGGAGCACAGATACGCAGTATTTT
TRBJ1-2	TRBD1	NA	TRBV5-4	CASSTATGGNGYTF	TGTGCCAGCAGCACCGCGACAGGGGGAAATGGCTACACCTTC
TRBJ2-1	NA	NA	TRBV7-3	CASSLDFLSGNEQFF	TGTGCCAGCAGCTTGGACTTCCTTTCCGGGAATGAGCAGTTCTTC
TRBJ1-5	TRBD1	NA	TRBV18	CASSYTGDAGNQPQHF	TGTGCCAGCTCGTACACAGGGGACGCAGGGAATCAGCCCCAGCATTTT
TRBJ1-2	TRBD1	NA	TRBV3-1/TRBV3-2	CASSHDRGRGYTF	TGTGCCAGCAGCCACGACAGGGGGCGAGGCTACACCTTC
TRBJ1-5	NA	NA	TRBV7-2	CASSLVKPQGNGQPQHF	TGTGCCAGCAGCTTAGTCAAACCTCAGGGAAACGGTCAGCCCCAGCATTTT
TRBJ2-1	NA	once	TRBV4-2	CASSQDSTSWQFF	TGTGCCAGCAGCCAAGATTCTACTAGTTGGCAGTTCTTC
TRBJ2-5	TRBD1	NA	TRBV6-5	CASNGQGATGETQYF	TGTGCCAGCAACGGACAGGGGGCGACGGGAGAGACCCAGTACTTC
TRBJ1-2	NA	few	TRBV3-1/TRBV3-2	CASSLYRDVYGYTF	TGTGCCAGCAGCCTTTACAGGGACGTCTATGGCTACACCTTC
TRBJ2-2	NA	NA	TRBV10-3	CAISESNSNTGELFF	TGTGCCATCAGTGAGTCCAACTCGAACACCGGGGAGCTGTTTTTT
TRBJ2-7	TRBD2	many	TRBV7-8	CASSFRLAEVYEQYF	TGTGCCAGCAGCTTCCGGCTAGCGGAAGTCTACGAGCAGTACTTC
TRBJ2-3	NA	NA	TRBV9	CASSVSVTSTDTQYF	TGTGCCAGCAGCGTATCCGTGACTAGCACAGATACGCAGTATTTT
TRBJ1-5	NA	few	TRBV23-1	CASRQGNQPQHF	TGCGCCAGCAGGCAGGGAAATCAGCCCCAGCATTTT
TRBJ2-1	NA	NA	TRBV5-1	CASSLGTPRGNEQFF	TGCGCCAGCAGCTTAGGGACACCTAGGGGGAATGAGCAGTTCTTC
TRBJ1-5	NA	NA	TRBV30	CAWRGQGGQPQHF	TGTGCCTGGAGGGGGCAGGGTGGTCAGCCCCAGCATTTT
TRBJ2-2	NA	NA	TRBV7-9	CASSLYGRVSGELFF	TGTGCCAGCAGCTTATACGGCAGGGTTTCCGGGGAGCTGTTTTTT
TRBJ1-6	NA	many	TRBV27	CASTSGRDNSPLHF	TGTGCCAGCACCTCGGGGAGAGATAATTCACCCCTCCACTTT
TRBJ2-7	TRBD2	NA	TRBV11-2	CASSPERTSGTPYEQYF	TGTGCCAGCAGCCCCGAAAGGACTAGCGGTACCCCCTACGAGCAGTACTTC